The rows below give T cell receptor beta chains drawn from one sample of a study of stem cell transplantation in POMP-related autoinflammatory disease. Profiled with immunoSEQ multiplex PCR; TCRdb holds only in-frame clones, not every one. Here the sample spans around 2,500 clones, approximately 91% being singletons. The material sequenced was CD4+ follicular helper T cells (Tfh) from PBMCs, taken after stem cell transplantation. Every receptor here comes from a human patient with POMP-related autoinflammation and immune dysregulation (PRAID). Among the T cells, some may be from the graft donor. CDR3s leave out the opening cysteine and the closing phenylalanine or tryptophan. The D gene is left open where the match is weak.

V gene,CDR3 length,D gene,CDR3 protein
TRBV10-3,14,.,AITPSGARGNYGYT
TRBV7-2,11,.,ASSLIYRVQQY
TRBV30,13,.,AWSVQAGPYTEAF
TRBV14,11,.,ASSLKDSYGYT
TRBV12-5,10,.,ASGLEGDTQY
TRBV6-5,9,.,ASGEGRRVF
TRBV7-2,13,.,ASSPTLSSGNTIY
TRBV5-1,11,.,ASSPMTLNTIY
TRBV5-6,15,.,ASSPLARRRSTDTQY
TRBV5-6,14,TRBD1,ASSLGDREGGYGYT